These 5 T cell receptor beta chains were sequenced from one sample in a study of patients and donors after allogeneic stem cell transplantation. TCRdb used MiXCR to reprocess the RT-PCR reads, holding one entry per CDR3 protein. The table lists more than 150,000 distinct CDR3 sequences, around 41% of them singletons. Material for sequencing was blood, either unsorted or a sorted T cell fraction (not recorded which). These TCRs come from a human donor who was either an allogeneic HSCT recipient or a stem cell or donor lymphocyte infusion donor (not recorded which). It is not recorded whose cells these are; they may come from a transplant donor.

This clonotype was seen a few times. The chain carries TRBV12-3 or TRBV12-4 and TRBJ1-1; maybe TRBD1 (6 bases). The CDR3 sequence is 14 residues long. V dropped 8 bases and J dropped 6 bases, with 19 bases sitting between them. CDR3 in DNA: TGTGCCAGCGCATTACAGGGATTAGGGGCTGAAGCTTTCTTT. Protein sequence: CASALQGLGAEAFF.

This sequence joins TRBV10-3 and TRBJ1-1; TRBD1 matches 7 bases. Germline trimming cut 8 bases from V and 1 base from J; bases unmatched to any gene: 4. The CDR3 is 13 residues long. CDR1 is ENHRY, CDR2 SYGVKD, per germline. The CDR3 region has the DNA TGTGCCATCGGGGGACAGACGAACACTGAAGCTTTCTTT. Residues: CAIGGQTNTEAFF.

There are a few counts of this clonotype. The gene calls are TRBV6-6 and TRBJ2-2; either TRBD1 or TRBD2 may fit D (5 bases each). Trimming removed 4 bases at V and 0 bases at J, with 12 bases between. CDR1 is MNHNY and CDR2 is SVGAGI in the germline V gene (reference sequence). The CDR3 contains 16 residues. The CDR3 coding sequence is TGTGCCAGCAGTTTCCTCGGGACGTCGAACACCGGGGAGCTGTTTTTT. It specifies CASSFLGTSNTGELFF.

V is TRBV6-5 and J is TRBJ1-4, with no clear D. CDR1 and CDR2 from the germline V gene are MNHEY and SVGAGI. The CDR3 runs 11 residues. The V end was cut by 6 bases, the J end by 8 bases, with 7 bases between. CDR3 DNA: TGTGCCAGCAGAACGGGGGAAAAACTGTTTTTT. It specifies CASRTGEKLFF.

V is TRBV12-3 or TRBV12-4 and J is TRBJ1-1; D may be TRBD1 (6 bases). V lost 5 bases to trimming and J lost 3 bases, with 13 bases between them. CDR3 length equals 14 residues. CDR3 residues: CASSMMDSYTEAFF. DNA of the CDR3: TGTGCCAGCAGTATGATGGACAGCTACACTGAAGCTTTCTTT.